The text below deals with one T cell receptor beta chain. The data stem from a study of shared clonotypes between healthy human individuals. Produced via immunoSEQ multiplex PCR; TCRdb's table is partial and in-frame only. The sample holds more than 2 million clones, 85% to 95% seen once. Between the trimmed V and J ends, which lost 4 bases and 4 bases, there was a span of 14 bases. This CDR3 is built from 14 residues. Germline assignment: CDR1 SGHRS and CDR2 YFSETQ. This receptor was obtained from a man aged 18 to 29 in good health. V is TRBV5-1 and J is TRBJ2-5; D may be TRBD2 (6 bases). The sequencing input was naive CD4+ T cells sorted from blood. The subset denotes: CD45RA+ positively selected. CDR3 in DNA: TGCGCCAGCAGCGATGAGCGGGCCCGAGAGACCCAGTACTTC. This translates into CASSDERARETQYF.